What follows are 10 T cell receptor beta chains derived from one specimen sequenced in a study of Graves' ophthalmopathy and Graves' hyperthyroidism. Amplified material comprised TCR beta CDR3 regions derived from RNA transcripts. First-round RT-PCR relied on HTBI primers, and a second-round multiplex PCR came next. TCRdb reprocessed the multiplex PCR reads with MiXCR, giving one entry per CDR3 protein. The data show around 1,200,000 distinct CDR3 sequences, roughly two fifths seen once. Sample: peripheral blood or thyroid tissue (not recorded which). These receptors all stem from an adult man with Graves' hyperthyroidism.

With respect to this clonotype: A single base separates this from a much larger clone, so it may be a read error. This chain connects TRBV20-1 to TRBJ2-7; 12 bases align to TRBD2. Germline V CDR1 and CDR2: DFQATT, SNEGSKA (reference sequence). V was clipped by 2 bases and J by 2 bases; unmatched bases: 1. The CDR3 sequence is 14 residues long. The CDR3 here is CSARRTSGTYEQYF. CDR3 nucleotides: TGCAGTGCTAGACGGACTAGCGGGACCTACGAGCAGTACTTC.

This clonotype was seen at least ten times. The gene calls are TRBV19 and TRBJ1-2; no clear D gene. Germline CDR1 reads LNHDA; CDR2 reads SQIVND (reference sequence). The V end lost 7 bases, the J end lost 8 bases, and 14 bases lay between the germline ends. The CDR3 loop spans 12 amino acids. This CDR3 reads CASTSAGWGYTF. In nucleotides, the CDR3 is TGTGCCAGTACGTCGGCCGGCTGGGGCTACACCTTC.

V and J are TRBV7-2 and TRBJ2-5; 7 bases line up with TRBD2. Germline V gene lookup returns CDR1 SGHTA and CDR2 FQGNSA. The CDR3 sequence is 15 residues long. The ends lost 5 bases at V and 5 bases at J; junction bases unmatched: 11. CDR3 sequence (DNA): TGTGCCAGCAGCCCCGGACTAGGGAGCACGGAGACCCAGTACTTC. Its protein is CASSPGLGSTETQYF.

There are many counts of this clonotype. The chain carries TRBV7-9 and TRBJ1-2; 9 positions match TRBD1. CDR3 size: 13 residues. The germline gives CDR1 SEHNR, CDR2 FQNEAQ (reference sequence). V lost 5 bases and J lost 4; bases outside the gene matches: 2. This CDR3 reads CASSRGQGYGYTF. In DNA, the CDR3 is TGTGCCAGCAGCCGGGGACAGGGCTATGGCTACACCTTC.

The CDR3 sequence: CASSLKAARYEQYF. The CDR3 DNA sequence: TGTGCCAGCAGCTTAAAAGCCGCGAGGTACGAGCAGTACTTC. The chain links TRBV2 to TRBJ2-7, with D hard to call. The V end lost 6 bases, the J end lost 4 bases, and 16 bases lay between the germline ends. Germline V gene lookup returns CDR1 SNHLY and CDR2 FYNNEI. This CDR3 is 14 amino acids long.

This clonotype was observed many times. The chain recombines TRBV20-1 with TRBJ1-1, with D possibly TRBD1 on 6 matching bases. Germline V lookup: CDR1 DFQATT, CDR2 SNEGSKA (reference sequence). The CDR3 loop spans 14 amino acids. Trimming stripped 5 bases from V and 4 bases from J, with 17 bases between. The CDR3 here is CSARFPSGATEAFF. The CDR3 bases are TGCAGTGCTCGGTTCCCTTCGGGGGCCACTGAAGCTTTCTTT.

This clonotype showed up many times. The rearrangement joins TRBV19 to TRBJ2-7, with D possibly TRBD1 on 6 matching bases. Per the germline V gene, CDR1 is LNHDA and CDR2 is SQIVND (reference sequence). The CDR3 totals 15 residues. V was cut by 5 bases and J by 5 bases, with 19 bases left in between. In nucleotides, the CDR3 is TGTGCCAGTAGTCCTCAACAGGGATTGGGGGACGAGCAGTACTTC. It encodes CASSPQQGLGDEQYF.

This clonotype was seen at least ten times. The J gene is TRBJ1-3, the V gene TRBV9, with D perhaps TRBD1 (5 bases). The V gene lost 0 bases and the J gene lost 4 bases, with 17 bases spanning the gap. Germline V gives CDR1 SGDLS, CDR2 YYNGEE. The CDR3 loop spans 17 amino acids. The CDR3 region is CASSVGIQGSLGNTIYF. As DNA, the CDR3 is TGTGCCAGCAGCGTAGGAATCCAGGGATCACTAGGAAACACCATATATTTT.

The CDR3 region is CASSSGAFTYTRDTSGDDGYTF. CDR3 sequence (DNA): TGTGCCAGCAGCTCAGGGGCCTTTACGTATACCCGGGACACTTCCGGGGACGATGGCTACACCTTC. The J gene is TRBJ1-2, the V gene TRBV11-1, with D tentatively TRBD1 (6 bases). Looked up from germline, CDR1 is SGHAT and CDR2 is FQDESV (reference sequence). This CDR3 has 22 amino acids. V lost 4 bases, J lost 6 bases, and 39 bases lay in between.

The table lists this clonotype with a few counts. V gene TRBV20-1 combines with J gene TRBJ2-5; either TRBD1 or TRBD2 may fit D (5 bases each). Germline V lookup: CDR1 DFQATT, CDR2 SNEGSKA (reference sequence). The CDR3 sequence is 12 residues long. V gave up 6 bases and J gave up 1 base, with 9 bases separating them. The CDR3 loop reads CSADGTQETQYF. CDR3 DNA: TGCAGTGCCGACGGGACCCAAGAGACCCAGTACTTC.